The 24 T cell receptor beta chains in this list originate from one sample, sequenced in a study of beta chain features in type 1 diabetes. The whole isolated RNA underwent reverse transcription, so sequencing captured expressed TCRB transcripts. Sequencing used immunoSEQ multiplex PCR; TCRdb keeps in-frame clones, though not all of them. The sample has more than 150,000 clones, roughly 9% seen once. Study results and limitations: There was a moderate but significant shortening of TCRB CDR3s in all four CD4+ subsets of Type 1 diabetes patients.

No antigen has been assigned to these receptors. Input material: central memory CD4+ T cells from blood. These receptors were taken from a woman aged 25 to 45 with type 1 diabetes.

In its sample, this clone was seen many times. This chain joins TRBV4-1 and TRBJ1-3, with TRBD1 as a possible D gene (6 bases). V was shortened by 2 bases and J by 0 bases, with 11 bases between the two germline ends. Germline CDR1 and CDR2: MGHRA and YSYEKL. The CDR3 spans 16 residues. The CDR3 coding sequence is TGCGCCAGCAGCCAAACACAGGGTCTCTCTGGAAACACCATATATTTT. Amino acids: CASSQTQGLSGNTIYF.

This clone was counted a few times. The chain links TRBV19 to TRBJ2-3; no clear D gene. Trimming left V 3 bases short and J 2 bases short, with 12 bases between. Germline lookup yields CDR1 LNHDA and CDR2 SQIVND (reference sequence). This CDR3 is 15 amino acids long. The CDR3 loop is CASSIGSQYTDTQYF. DNA of the CDR3: TGTGCCAGTAGTATCGGTAGCCAGTACACAGATACGCAGTATTTT. The complete variable domain, with remaining parts taken from reference TRBV19 and TRBJ2-3, reads DGGITQSPKYLFRKEGQNVTLSCEQNLNHDAMYWYRQDPGQGLRLIYYSQIVNDFQKGDIAEGYSVSREKKESFPLTVTSAQKNPTAFYLCASSIGSQYTDTQYFGPGTRLTVL.

The gene calls are TRBV7-8 and TRBJ2-1, with TRBD2 matching over 7 bases. The CDR3 is 14 residues long. J was trimmed by 4 bases and V by 5 bases; bases with no gene match: 5. Germline V lookup: CDR1 SGHVS, CDR2 FQNEAQ. The CDR3 loop reads CASSASGMYNEQFF. The CDR3, as DNA: TGTGCCAGCAGCGCAAGCGGGATGTACAATGAGCAGTTCTTC.

The chain carries TRBV14 and TRBJ1-1; D remains ambiguous. Germline CDR1 and CDR2: SGHDN and FVKESK. V shed 3 bases and J shed 2 bases, with 7 bases lying between them. CDR3 length: 13 residues. As DNA, the CDR3 is TGTGCCAGCAGCCACAACTTCAACACTGAAGCTTTCTTT. It translates to CASSHNFNTEAFF.

V and J are TRBV14 and TRBJ2-5; tentatively, D is TRBD2 (6 bases). V was pared by 2 bases and J by 4 bases, with 14 bases between. There are 15 residues in the CDR3. Per the germline V gene, CDR1 is SGHDN and CDR2 is FVKESK. The DNA for the CDR3 is TGTGCCAGCAGCCAAACGGGACTCGCACTAGAGACCCAGTACTTC. It yields the protein CASSQTGLALETQYF.

This clone has just a few counts. This chain joins TRBV5-1 and TRBJ2-2, with 9 bases aligning to TRBD1. The germline gives CDR1 SGHRS, CDR2 YFSETQ. V gave up 4 bases and J gave up 0 bases; unmatched junction bases: 1. The CDR3 has 15 amino acids. The CDR3 region has the DNA TGCGCCAGCAGCCGACAGGGGGCGAACACCGGGGAGCTGTTTTTT. This gives the protein CASSRQGANTGELFF.

This clone came up a few times. The chain uses TRBV9 and TRBJ2-1; 13 bases are shared with TRBD2. Germline lookup yields CDR1 SGDLS and CDR2 YYNGEE. V dropped 1 base and J dropped 1; count of bases not matched to a gene: 2. CDR3 length: 17 residues. The CDR3 spells CASSVTSGRDSYNEQFF. CDR3 bases: TGTGCCAGCAGCGTAACTAGCGGGAGGGATTCCTACAATGAGCAGTTCTTC.

This clone was found many times. Different DNA sequences within this sample yield the same CDR3. The gene calls are TRBV7-3 and TRBJ2-1, with D possibly being TRBD2 (6 bases). CDR1 is SGHTA, CDR2 FQGTGA, per germline. The germline V and J ends were trimmed by 5 bases and 2 bases, with 10 bases remaining between them. This CDR3 comprises 14 residues. The CDR3 DNA reads as TGTGCCAGCAGCCTTTCGGGGGCCTACAATGAGCAGTTCTTC. The encoded protein is CASSLSGAYNEQFF.

Remarks on this clone: At one boundary the junction diverges from the germline segment, which might be a read error. V is TRBV7-7 and J is TRBJ2-5; TRBD1 is a possible D gene (5 bases). Germline loops: CDR1 SSHAT, CDR2 FNYEAQ (reference sequence). This CDR3 comprises 13 residues. CDR3 in DNA: TGTGCTAGCAGCCACGACAGCGAAGAGACCCAGTACTTC. Protein sequence: CASSHDSEETQYF.

There are a few counts of this clone. The chain recombines TRBV5-1 with TRBJ2-7; D is perhaps TRBD2 (5 bases). The CDR3 has 14 residues. Trimming shortened V by 0 bases and J by 3 bases, and 10 bases separated the two germline ends. Germline CDR1 is SGHRS and CDR2 is YFSETQ. The CDR3 bases are TGCGCCAGCAGCTTGGTGGGAGAGAACTACGAGCAGTACTTC. Residues: CASSLVGENYEQYF.

On this clone itself: Within the sample, other DNA sequences also encode this same CDR3. J is TRBJ2-5 and V is TRBV11-2; D gene uncertain. The CDR3 is 12 amino acids. Trimming removed 5 bases from V and 0 bases from J, with 4 bases in between. From germline, CDR1 is SGHAT and CDR2 FQNNGV. The CDR3 reads CASSPYQETQYF. CDR3 DNA: TGTGCCAGCAGCCCGTACCAAGAGACCCAGTACTTC.

This clone was seen a handful of times. The chain couples TRBV7-6 to TRBJ1-2, with D perhaps matching TRBD1 (6 bases). The CDR3 is made up of 13 amino acids. V gave up 5 bases and J gave up 2 bases, with 9 bases separating them. The V gene's germline CDR1 is SGHVS and CDR2 FNYEAQ. The CDR3 DNA is TGTGCCAGCAGCCCTACAGGGAACTATGGCTACACCTTC. Its protein is CASSPTGNYGYTF.

This clone occurred a few times. The V and J genes are TRBV23-1 and TRBJ2-7; 8 nucleotides align to TRBD1. TRBV23-1 is given ORF status, its function remaining uncertain. Trimming removed 7 bases from V and 0 bases from J; junction bases left unmatched: 5. CDR3 length: 14 amino acids. The CDR3 DNA sequence: TGCGCCAGCAAAGGCACAGGGGGCTCCTACGAGCAGTACTTC. Translation gives CASKGTGGSYEQYF.

This clone was detected only a few times. The chain is built from TRBV5-1 and TRBJ2-7; possible D gene TRBD2, 6 bases. Looked up from germline, CDR1 is SGHRS and CDR2 is YFSETQ. The CDR3 consists of 14 residues. Trimming removed 5 bases from V and 2 bases from J, with 14 bases in between. CDR3 in DNA: TGCGCCAGCAGGCGGGACCGAAGTACCTACGAGCAGTACTTC. Protein sequence: CASRRDRSTYEQYF.

The chain uses TRBV4-2 and TRBJ2-1; 8 nucleotides line up with TRBD2. The CDR3 has 17 amino acids. CDR1 LGHNA and CDR2 YNFKEQ come from the germline V gene. V gave up 2 bases and J gave up 2 bases; unmatched junction bases: 8. The CDR3: CASSQRRSGKAYNEQFF. DNA of the CDR3: TGTGCCAGCAGCCAAAGACGTAGCGGGAAAGCCTACAATGAGCAGTTCTTC.

This clone has at least ten counts. The rearrangement joins TRBV7-9 to TRBJ2-6, with D possibly TRBD1 on 5 matching bases. CDR1 SEHNR and CDR2 FQNEAQ come from the germline V gene (reference sequence). The CDR3 is made up of 17 amino acids. The germline V and J ends were trimmed by 4 bases and 4 bases, with 17 bases remaining between them. For the CDR3, the DNA is TGTGCCAGCAGCTCGATCCGCACAGGTTCCGGGGCCAACGTCCTGACTTTC. This codes for CASSSIRTGSGANVLTF.

This clone was observed a few times. This chain connects TRBV11-2 to TRBJ2-6; 10 bases align to TRBD1. The J segment lost 2 bases and the V segment lost 4 bases, leaving 5 bases of the junction unmatched. The CDR3 consists of 17 residues. CDR1 SGHAT and CDR2 FQNNGV come from the germline V gene. The DNA for the CDR3 is TGTGCCAGCAGCTACCTGGGACAGGGGCCTGGGGCCAACGTCCTGACTTTC. This gives the protein CASSYLGQGPGANVLTF.

This clone was seen a handful of times. CDR3 residues: CASTQNSYNEQFF. Written as DNA, the CDR3 is TGTGCCAGCACCCAGAACTCCTACAATGAGCAGTTCTTC. This chain links TRBV28 with TRBJ2-1; no firm D call. V lost 7 bases and J lost 0, with 7 bases in between. The CDR3 consists of 13 residues. Germline CDR1 MDHEN, CDR2 SYDVKM.

CDR3: CASSPKAVSTDTQYF. CDR3 bases: TGTGCCAGCTCACCAAAGGCGGTTAGCACAGATACGCAGTATTTT. The chain links TRBV18 to TRBJ2-3; the D is unclear. This CDR3 region has 15 residues. V lost 2 bases, J lost 0 bases, and 9 bases lay in between. Germline lookup yields CDR1 KGHSH and CDR2 LQKENI.

This chain uses TRBV18 with TRBJ1-1; D might be TRBD1 (5 bases). Germline V gives CDR1 KGHSH, CDR2 LQKENI. Deletions cut 5 bases from V and 2 bases from J, with 9 bases between. The length of the CDR3 is 13 residues. The CDR3 region is CASSIDRNTEAFF. The CDR3 DNA follows: TGTGCCAGCTCAATAGACAGAAACACTGAAGCTTTCTTT. Supplemented by reference TRBV18 and TRBJ1-1, the full variable domain reads NAGVMQNPRHLVRRRGQEARLRCSPMKGHSHVYWYRQLPEEGLKFMVYLQKENIIDESGMPKERFSAEFPKEGPSILRIQQVVRGDSAAYFCASSIDRNTEAFFGQGTRLTVV.

This clone has more than one count but fewer than ten. The chain employs TRBV14 and TRBJ1-2, with a tentative D call TRBD1 (6 bases). The V end was cut by 3 bases, the J end by 7 bases, with 15 bases between. The CDR3 extends over 14 amino acids. Germline values: CDR1 SGHDN, CDR2 FVKESK. CDR3 nucleotides: TGTGCCAGCAGCCACAGCAGCATCAGGGGTGGCTACACCTTC. Encoded protein: CASSHSSIRGGYTF.

This clone was seen only a few times. This rearrangement joins TRBV7-9 to TRBJ1-2; D ambiguous. V was cut by 3 bases and J by 4 bases, with 12 bases left in between. CDR1 and CDR2 from the germline V gene are SEHNR and FQNEAQ (reference sequence). The CDR3 has 14 residues. CDR3 in amino acids: CASSFFTTGYGYTF. CDR3 in DNA: TGTGCCAGCAGCTTTTTCACAACGGGCTATGGCTACACCTTC.

This clone has a handful of counts. The rearrangement uses TRBV7-2 and TRBJ2-4, with D possibly being TRBD2 (6 bases). The V gene's germline CDR1 is SGHTA and CDR2 FQGNSA. V was clipped by 4 bases and J by 3 bases, with 13 bases between them. This CDR3 region has 15 residues. The CDR3 DNA follows: TGTGCCAGCAGCTCCCGACTGGAGGGCAAAAACATTCAGTACTTC. It translates to CASSSRLEGKNIQYF. The full variable domain, with the rest looked up from reference TRBV7-2 and TRBJ2-4, is GAGVSQSPSNKVTEKGKDVELRCDPISGHTALYWYRQSLGQGLEFLIYFQGNSAPDKSGLPSDRFSAERTGGSVSTLTIQRTQQEDSAVYLCASSSRLEGKNIQYFGAGTRLSVL.

This clone was seen more than once but under ten times. The junction differs from germline at one of its ends, possibly a read error. This rearrangement joins TRBV7-3 to TRBJ2-5; 10 positions match TRBD1. Germline loops: CDR1 SGHTA, CDR2 FQGTGA. This CDR3 is 15 amino acids long. The CDR3 nucleotides read TGCGCCAGCAGCCACCCGGGACAGGGGCAAGAGACCCAGTACTTC. As protein: CASSHPGQGQETQYF.